The present entry profiles one T cell receptor beta chain with its context. The antigen it recognizes is unknown. No quality values exist for individual bases; no much larger clone is one base distant. According to the germline V gene (reference sequence), CDR1 reads SGHNT and CDR2 reads YYREEE. There are 14 amino acids in the CDR3, from cysteine to phenylalanine inclusive. The only DNA kept is the CDR3, 42 bases in frame from the first base. V has 4 bases trimmed and J has 2 bases trimmed; junction bases matching no gene number 5. The data derive from a study of cytomegalovirus exposure and HLA in healthy donors (dated by TCRdb to about 2017). About the full investigation: In an earlier analysis of approximately 500 of the donors, 276 Gb of sequence data and approximately 120 million unique TCR beta sequences from 180 million or so T cells were reported. Several DR-DQ haplotypes were treated as single units for association and clustering because of strong linkage in the cohort. To study patterns of TCR occurrence, a later analysis re-analyzed previously published TCR beta repertoires from hundreds of donors and added high-resolution HLA genotyping. Approximately 310 gigabases of sequencing data and 70 million to 95 million unique TCR sequences made up an early release that covered approximately 620 HLA-typed donors. Of the approximately 400 genotyped donors, 81% were placed in the genetic ancestry cluster associated with self-reported Caucasian donors. Both class I and class II loci were covered by HLA typing, at four-digit resolution. An earlier analysis of 450 to 750 of the donors used high-throughput TCR beta sequencing to judge whether each TCR beta V gene segment behaved as functional or pseudogenic. The number of donors typed differed by locus, with about 629-630 for A, B, C, DRB1 and DQB1, more than 500 for DQA1, over 600 for DPA1, and 400 to 490 for DPB1. Among some 400 genotyped donors of the cohort, an average of roughly 240,000 unique TCR beta nucleotide sequences were sequenced per donor, roughly 18% of them non-productive. Alongside the repertoire data, information on donor age, sex, ethnicity and CMV serostatus was compiled. To predict cytomegalovirus infection status, the study combined high-throughput TCR immunosequencing, statistical association of individual TCRs with disease status, and machine learning. The study was designed to test whether signatures of past pathogen exposure could be identified by cataloging public T cell receptors. The study profiled the T cell repertoires of 550 to 700 subjects by immunosequencing and related them to cytomegalovirus serostatus. Genome-wide SNP genotypes for about 65% of the roughly 670 donors were used in a later genetic analysis, which treated that subset as a discovery cohort. In the later analysis, no new phenotypic data were used to find candidate immune exposures; instead, reliance was placed on TCR beta sequences and their occurrence across donors. In addition to the first cohort of 666 subjects, a separate validation cohort of some 120 different subjects was used. All discovery cohort repertoires had been generated on a single sequencing platform.

The library was produced with the immunoSEQ multiplex PCR assay. The multiplex PCR relied on a mix of 60 forward primers for TCR Vbeta segments and 13 reverse primers for TCR Jbeta segments. A multiplex PCR assay on genomic DNA amplified the CDR3 region of rearranged TCR beta genes. Amplified TCR beta libraries were sequenced as 87-base-pair reads on the Illumina HiSeq System. The source study handled its data this way. A later analysis counted 65 million to 90 million unique TCR beta chains across the 666 repertoires, and roughly 11 million of these chains were shared by at least two donors. To remove PCR and sequencing errors, raw reads were error-corrected and collapsed into unique sequences using a nearest-neighbor algorithm that merged closely related sequences. Alignment of CDR3 sequences to IMGT reference sequences was used to assign V, D and J gene segments. For a sequence to be retained, a match of at least six nucleotides was required to both a V gene segment and a J gene segment. Rearrangements were classified as productive when the CDR3 lacked stop codons and remained in frame with V and J, and all other rearrangements were classified as non-productive. Following IMGT convention, CDR3 was defined as the stretch from the second conserved V-encoded cysteine to the conserved J-encoded phenylalanine. The earlier analysis of some 540 of the donors excluded any sequence lacking an unambiguous match to a single V gene segment. An earlier analysis of several hundred of the donors called V segments functional above 56.7% productive rearrangements and segregating when the between-donor standard deviation exceeded 5%. A statistical classification framework was built to diagnose cytomegalovirus status from the catalog of TCR beta chain sequences. In a later analysis, TCR nucleotide sequences were compared against IMGT/GENE-DB human TR gene sequences so that V and J genes could be assigned. Using the TCRdist pipeline, a later analysis assigned CDR3 sequences along with most-parsimonious VDJ recombination scenarios. A later analysis defined each TCR beta chain by its CDR3 amino acid sequence plus V-gene family, and excluded reads lacking a unique V-gene family. A later analysis removed roughly 590 highly shared, low-generation-probability nucleotide sequences to deal with suspected cross-contamination and a sequencing artifact. In a later analysis, a clonal expansion index was calculated for each public chain from normalized within-repertoire ranks of inferred template counts. A later analysis computed generation probabilities with a VDJ recombination model fitted to out-of-frame rearrangements, and checked the results against IGoR. In a later analysis, hypergeometric tests were used to score TCR-TCR, TCR-HLA and TCR-CMV co-occurrence, with a repertoire-size bias correction applied to TCR pairs. A later analysis estimated false discovery rates by permuting HLA or CMV assignments 20 times. In a later analysis, co-occurring TCRs were grouped with DBSCAN, and TCRdist sequence similarity was added when clustering was performed within HLA-allele-positive subsets. Repertoires with fewer than 30,000 or more than 120,000 public chains, plus five repertoires with anomalous nucleotide sharing, were excluded from co-occurrence clustering. TCRdb re-hosts the immuneACCESS table, in-frame sequences only. Its copies lack some clones; in the studies checked, an unresolved V gene accounts for under half of them, and the cause for the rest is not known. That table gives V, J and clone size, and the DNA gave D and trimming. The sample yields 150,000 to 200,000 clones; roughly 88% were counted once. The ten most abundant clones make up approximately 8.5% of the sample.

Summary of the overall study and its limitations: Correlated functional status among segregating V segments might reflect linkage disequilibrium, but an unknown experimental factor could not be ruled out. The classifier was reported to diagnose cytomegalovirus status with high specificity and sensitivity in both the original and validation cohorts. Only TCR beta chains were sequenced in this cohort, and the absence of alpha or paired-chain data limited detectable features. In an earlier analysis of approximately 590 of the donors, most TCR beta V segments appeared in productive rearrangements about 87% or about 30% of the time, broadly matching IMGT annotations. A further reported finding was that TCR beta sequences accurately predicted the HLA-A and HLA-B alleles for most subjects in the first cohort. Because some donors lacked HLA typing at each locus, the association tests relied only on the typed subset. An association between a missense DCLRE1C variant and V-gene and J-gene trimming of TCR beta chains was found in a later genetic analysis and replicated in an independent cohort. A later analysis associated 15,000 to 20,000 TCR beta sequences with specific HLA alleles at a false discovery rate of 0.05. The only immune exposure information available for the cohort was CMV serostatus. Because the 87-base-pair reads could not distinguish some IMGT-functional V segments, including TRBV6-2 and TRBV6-3, those segments were excluded. A later analysis found that HLA-associated TCR beta chains were more clonally expanded and had lower generation probabilities than equally common non-associated chains. In a later analysis, several top co-occurrence clusters were reported to appear linked to parvovirus B19, influenza, CMV and Epstein-Barr virus. The study gave a list of under 200 TCR beta chains associated with cytomegalovirus. Because counts were too low, roughly 16 rarely observed V segments, including chromosome 9 orphons, were left out of the earlier analysis of approximately 500 of the donors. The authors suggested that the approach could potentially be generalized to other disease states and immunological phenotypes. Across donors, most TCR sequences were observed very rarely, whereas some public TCRs were present in many individuals. In a later genetic analysis, fewer N-insertions in productive TCRs were reported among donors in an Asian-associated ancestry cluster than the roughly 710-donor mean. In a later analysis, most CMV-associated TCR beta chains were found to appear HLA-restricted, with HLA associations seemingly driven largely by CMV exposure. A later analysis found that TCR association rates varied across HLA loci, with DRB1 alleles showing the most associated TCRs and HLA-C alleles the fewest. A few of the identified cytomegalovirus-associated TCR beta chains were confirmed in vitro to be specific for cytomegalovirus antigens. A cluster of highly shared sequence variants was judged likely to represent a technical artifact of the sequencing pipeline. Presence/absence analyses assumed roughly uniform sequencing depth across donors, an assumption that may not hold. Strong co-occurrence of HLA alleles, especially DR and DQ, made assigning TCR associations to individual alleles difficult.

In total, fewer than 750 healthy bone marrow donors made up the cohort. All cohort members were sampled while nominally healthy, although unrecorded immune exposures were likely present. The donor tested CMV seropositive and was one of the 289 seropositive cohort members. Every donor gave a peripheral blood sample, and the peripheral blood mononuclear cells from that sample were used for TCR beta sequencing. Genomic DNA was extracted from the blood cell samples with the Qiagen DNeasy Blood Extraction Kit. The sequencing input was PBMCs. The receptor was isolated from a young man in good health and CMV-seropositive. Rearrangement joined TRBV5-4 to TRBJ2-5, with TRBD2 matching 7 junction bases. The CDR3 corresponds to CASSPGTNQETQYF. Here is the DNA: TGTGCCAGCAGCCCAGGGACTAATCAAGAGACCCAGTACTTC. Reference TRBV5-4 and TRBJ2-5 proteins supply the regions before and after the CDR3; the full variable domain is: ETGVTQSPTHLIKTRGQQVTLRCSSQSGHNTVSWYQQALGQGPQFIFQYYREEENGRGNFPPRFSGLQFPNYSSELNVNALELDDSALYLCASSPGTNQETQYFGPGTRLLVL.